This T cell receptor (beta chain) was recovered during a study of cytomegalovirus exposure and HLA in healthy donors. This CDR3 region has 15 residues. Trimming pared 3 bases from V and 0 bases from J, leaving 10 bases between. CDR1 is SGHAT, CDR2 FQNNGV, per germline. Details on this clone: The same CDR3 also results from other DNA sequences found in this sample.

Primers for the PCR totalled 60 Vbeta and 13 Jbeta. Assay used: immunoSEQ multiplex PCR; TCRdb lists only in-frame clones, some missing. The table includes some 200,000 clones, around 79% detected once. The TCR originated in a girl aged 10 to 17 in good health and CMV-seropositive. Sequencing was carried out using PBMCs. This rearrangement joins TRBV11-2 to TRBJ2-3, with a tentative D call TRBD2 (5 bases). The CDR3 DNA is TGTGCCAGCAGCTTGGGAGACACCAGCACAGATACGCAGTATTTT. This encodes CASSLGDTSTDTQYF.